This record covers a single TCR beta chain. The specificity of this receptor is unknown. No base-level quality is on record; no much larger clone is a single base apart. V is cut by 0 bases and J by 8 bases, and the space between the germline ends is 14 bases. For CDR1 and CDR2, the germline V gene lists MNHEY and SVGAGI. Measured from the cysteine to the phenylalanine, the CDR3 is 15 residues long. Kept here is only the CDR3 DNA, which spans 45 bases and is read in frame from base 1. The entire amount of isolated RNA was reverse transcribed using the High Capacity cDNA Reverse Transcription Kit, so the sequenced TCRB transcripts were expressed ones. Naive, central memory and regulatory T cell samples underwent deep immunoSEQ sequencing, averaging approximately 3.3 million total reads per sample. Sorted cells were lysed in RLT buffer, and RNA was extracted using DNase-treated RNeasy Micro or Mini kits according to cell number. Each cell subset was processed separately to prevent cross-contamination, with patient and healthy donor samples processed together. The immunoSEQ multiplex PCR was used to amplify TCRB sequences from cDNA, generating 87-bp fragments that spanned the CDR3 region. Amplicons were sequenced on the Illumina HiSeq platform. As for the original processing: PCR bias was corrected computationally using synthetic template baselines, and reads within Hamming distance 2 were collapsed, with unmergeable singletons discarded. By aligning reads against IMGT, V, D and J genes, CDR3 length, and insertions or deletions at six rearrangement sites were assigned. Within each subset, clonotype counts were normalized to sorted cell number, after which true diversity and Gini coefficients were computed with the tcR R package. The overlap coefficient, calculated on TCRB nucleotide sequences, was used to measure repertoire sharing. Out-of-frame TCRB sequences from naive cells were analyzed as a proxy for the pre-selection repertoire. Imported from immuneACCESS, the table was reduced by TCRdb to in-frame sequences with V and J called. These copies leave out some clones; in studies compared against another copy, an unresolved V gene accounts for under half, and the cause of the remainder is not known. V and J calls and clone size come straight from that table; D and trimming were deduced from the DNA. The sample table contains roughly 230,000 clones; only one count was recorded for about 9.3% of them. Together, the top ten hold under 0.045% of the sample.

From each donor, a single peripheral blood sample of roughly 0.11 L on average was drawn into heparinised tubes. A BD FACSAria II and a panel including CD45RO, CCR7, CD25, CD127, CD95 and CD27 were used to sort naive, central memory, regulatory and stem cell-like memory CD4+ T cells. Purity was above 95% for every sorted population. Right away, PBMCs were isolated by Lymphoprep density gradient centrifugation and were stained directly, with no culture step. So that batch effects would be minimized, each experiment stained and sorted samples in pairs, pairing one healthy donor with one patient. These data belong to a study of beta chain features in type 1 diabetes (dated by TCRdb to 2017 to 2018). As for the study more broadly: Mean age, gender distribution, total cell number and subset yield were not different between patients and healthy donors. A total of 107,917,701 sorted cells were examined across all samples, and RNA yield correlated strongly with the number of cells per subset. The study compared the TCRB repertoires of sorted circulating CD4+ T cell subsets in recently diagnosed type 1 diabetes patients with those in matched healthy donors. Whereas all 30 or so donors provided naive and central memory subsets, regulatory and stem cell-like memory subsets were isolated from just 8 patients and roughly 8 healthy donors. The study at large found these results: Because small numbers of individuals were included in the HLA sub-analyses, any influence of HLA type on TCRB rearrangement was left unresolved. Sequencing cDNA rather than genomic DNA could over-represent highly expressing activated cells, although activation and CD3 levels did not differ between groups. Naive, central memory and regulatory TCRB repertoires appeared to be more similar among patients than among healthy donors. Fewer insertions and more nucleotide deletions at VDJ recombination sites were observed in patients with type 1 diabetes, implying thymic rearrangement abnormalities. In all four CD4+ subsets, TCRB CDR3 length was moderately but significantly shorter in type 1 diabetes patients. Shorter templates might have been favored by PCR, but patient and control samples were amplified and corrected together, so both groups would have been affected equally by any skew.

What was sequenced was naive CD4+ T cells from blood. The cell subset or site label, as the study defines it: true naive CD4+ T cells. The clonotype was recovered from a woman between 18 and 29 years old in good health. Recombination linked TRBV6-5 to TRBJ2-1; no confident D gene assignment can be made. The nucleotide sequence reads TGTGCCAGCAGTTACTCGAGGATTGGCGACCATGAGCAGTTCTTC. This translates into CASSYSRIGDHEQFF.